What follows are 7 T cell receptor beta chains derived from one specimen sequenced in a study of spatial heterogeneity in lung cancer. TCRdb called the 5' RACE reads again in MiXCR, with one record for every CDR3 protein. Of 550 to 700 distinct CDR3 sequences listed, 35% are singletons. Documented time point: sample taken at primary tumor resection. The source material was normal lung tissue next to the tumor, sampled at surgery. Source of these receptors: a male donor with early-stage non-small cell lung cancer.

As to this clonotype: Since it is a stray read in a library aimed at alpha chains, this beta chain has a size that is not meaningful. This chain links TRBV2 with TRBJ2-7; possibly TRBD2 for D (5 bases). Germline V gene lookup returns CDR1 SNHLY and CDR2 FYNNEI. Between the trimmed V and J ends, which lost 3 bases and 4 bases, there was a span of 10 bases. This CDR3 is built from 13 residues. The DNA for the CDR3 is TGTGCCAGCAGTGAGAGGAGACTATACGAGCAGTACTTC. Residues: CASSERRLYEQYF.

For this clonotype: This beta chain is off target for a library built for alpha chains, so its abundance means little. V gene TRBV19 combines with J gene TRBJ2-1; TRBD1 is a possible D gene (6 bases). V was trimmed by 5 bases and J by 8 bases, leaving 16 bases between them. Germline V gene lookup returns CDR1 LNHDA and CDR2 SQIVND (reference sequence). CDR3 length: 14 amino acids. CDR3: CASSLWTEKDEQFF. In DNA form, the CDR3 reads TGTGCCAGTAGTTTGTGGACAGAGAAGGATGAGCAGTTCTTC.

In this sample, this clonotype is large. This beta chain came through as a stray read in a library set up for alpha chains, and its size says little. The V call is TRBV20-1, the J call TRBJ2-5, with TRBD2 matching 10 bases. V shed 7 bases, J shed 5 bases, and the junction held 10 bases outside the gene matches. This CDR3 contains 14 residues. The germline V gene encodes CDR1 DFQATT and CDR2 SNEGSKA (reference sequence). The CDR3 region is CSVWGLAHRETQYF. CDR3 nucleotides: TGCAGTGTTTGGGGACTAGCGCACCGGGAGACCCAGTACTTC.

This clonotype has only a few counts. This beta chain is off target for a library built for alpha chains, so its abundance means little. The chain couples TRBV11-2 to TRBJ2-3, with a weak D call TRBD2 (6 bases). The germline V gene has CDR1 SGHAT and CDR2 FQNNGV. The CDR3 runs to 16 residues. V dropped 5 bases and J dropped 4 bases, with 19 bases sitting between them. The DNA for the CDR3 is TGTGCCAGCAGCCCCCCTGGTGTCGGAGGGGCAGATACGCAGTATTTT. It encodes CASSPPGVGGADTQYF.

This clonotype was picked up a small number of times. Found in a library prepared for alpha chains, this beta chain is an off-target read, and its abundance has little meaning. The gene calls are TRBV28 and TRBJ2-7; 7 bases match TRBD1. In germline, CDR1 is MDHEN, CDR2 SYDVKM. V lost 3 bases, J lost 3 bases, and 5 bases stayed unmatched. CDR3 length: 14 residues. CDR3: CASSLFPGGYEQYF. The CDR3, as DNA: TGTGCCAGCAGTTTGTTCCCAGGGGGCTACGAGCAGTACTTC.

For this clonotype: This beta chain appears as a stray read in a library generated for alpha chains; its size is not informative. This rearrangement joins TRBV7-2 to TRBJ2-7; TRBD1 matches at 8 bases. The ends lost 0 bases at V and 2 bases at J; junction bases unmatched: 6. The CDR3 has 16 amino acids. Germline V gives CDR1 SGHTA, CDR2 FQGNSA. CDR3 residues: CASSLAGTGDPYEQYF. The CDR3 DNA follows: TGTGCCAGCAGCTTAGCCGGGACAGGTGACCCCTACGAGCAGTACTTC.

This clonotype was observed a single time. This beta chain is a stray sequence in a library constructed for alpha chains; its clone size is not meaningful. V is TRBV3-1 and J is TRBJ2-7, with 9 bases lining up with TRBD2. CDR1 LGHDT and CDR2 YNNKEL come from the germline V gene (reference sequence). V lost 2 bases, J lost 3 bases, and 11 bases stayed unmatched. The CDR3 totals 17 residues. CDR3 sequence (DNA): TGTGCCAGCAGCCAAAGAGCGGGAGGCCCTAAATTCTACGAGCAGTACTTC. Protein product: CASSQRAGGPKFYEQYF.